This is a list of T cell receptor beta chains from one sample in a study of cytomegalovirus exposure and HLA in healthy donors. TCRdb's table, derived via immunoSEQ multiplex PCR, lists solely in-frame clones and lacks some. The profile shows more than 150,000 clones, around 80% of them singletons. What was sequenced was PBMCs. These receptor sequences come from a middle-aged man in good health and CMV-seropositive. Each CDR3 is given without its conserved first and last residue. The order of the fields is V gene, D gene, CDR3 protein. A D gene is named only where the DNA matches it firmly.

TRBV10-2	-	ASSLVDEQY
TRBV19	TRBD1	ASSTGQGAIEQY
TRBV7-2	-	ASSRDRAGTEAF
TRBV25-1	-	ASSGGGWGETQY
TRBV18	TRBD1	ASSPSLTGGNTEAF
TRBV19	TRBD1	ASSAPGQSYEQY
TRBV7-9	-	ASSTWGGYRGNTIY
TRBV10-3	-	AISSGRGSYEQY
TRBV27	TRBD2	ASSQTGGEQF
TRBV19	-	ASKAGAYEQY
TRBV9	TRBD1	ASSAGQGAGEAF
TRBV7-3	TRBD1	ASSASGTGVSGANVLT
TRBV5-4	-	ASSLDSYSYEQY
TRBV9	-	ASSIGGRVSNTGELF
TRBV7-9	TRBD1	ASSRTGEKLF
TRBV12-5	TRBD1	ASGLARGTGVTEAF
TRBV7-2	TRBD1	ASSRGQGKGSDTQY
TRBV7-9	TRBD1	ASSLEGRGSNQPQH
TRBV9	-	ASSVWGGGNTEAF
TRBV30	-	AWSVNRVSYEQY
TRBV6-1	TRBD1	ASSEGDRGSDTQY
TRBV4-1	TRBD2	ASSQDILAGATDTQY
TRBV10-3	-	AISENPGNNEKLF
TRBV18	-	ASSDENSGLSYEQY
TRBV6-5	-	ASSRSETQY
TRBV27	-	ASSSRTGTSLYEQY
TRBV7-3	TRBD1	ASSRQGRDNEQF
TRBV7-2	-	ASSLDKDTQY
TRBV21-1	-	ASSNRDRGYEQY
TRBV10-3	-	AISDRYEQY
TRBV2	-	ASSDVGGISSPLH
TRBV11-2	-	ASSSWDTAYISTYEQY
TRBV18	-	ASSSSSVRHLTRETQY
TRBV10-3	-	AISYRDTTNRSALGQY
TRBV5-6	TRBD1	ASSTGGDSPLH
TRBV27	-	ASSLSAYNSGNTIY
TRBV6-6	-	ASSPGLGTDTQY
TRBV11-2	-	ASSSRWELF
TRBV7-9	TRBD1	SSGGQAATNEKLF
TRBV4-1	-	ASSQPTAFGNTIY
TRBV5-1	-	ASSLAGGGTEAF
TRBV6-5	TRBD1	ASSYDDRGGYEQY
TRBV10-3	TRBD2	AISDTTSGQETQY
TRBV19	-	ASTTWGDSITGELF
TRBV7-9	TRBD1	ASSPHRGRANEKLF
TRBV5-1	-	ASSLEQGYYEQY
TRBV7-9	-	ASSLSQGNNEQF
TRBV7-2	TRBD2	ASSPVGGGSSYEQY
TRBV28	-	ATGRSEAF
TRBV5-1	TRBD2	ASSLRGADTQY
TRBV7-6	TRBD1	ASSLAGQGADRPQTSEAF
TRBV5-4	-	ASSLTGRMNTEAF
TRBV5-4	TRBD2	ASSLESGKDTDTQY
TRBV7-2	TRBD2	ASSLLSGGADTQY
TRBV7-9	TRBD1	ASSDLTGSSYNEQF
TRBV5-6	TRBD1	ASSLGGGEEKLF
TRBV7-2	-	ASSPLPGNTIY
TRBV5-1	TRBD1	ASSISPTGGDYEQY
TRBV6-1	TRBD2	ASAPSGVSYEQY
TRBV7-2	-	ASSLSRALSMRGYT